The present T cell receptor (beta chain) was sequenced within a study of blood T cell repertoires in COVID-19. Overall study context: Samples taken during acute and convalescent COVID-19 were collected in the United States, Italy and Spain. The cDNA or gDNA used as material had been derived from T cells, B-cell-depleted T cells, or PBMCs.

TCRdb's table, derived via immunoSEQ multiplex PCR, lists solely in-frame clones and lacks some. The data show about 110,000 clones, over 80% seen once. Germline lookup yields CDR1 MNHEY and CDR2 SVGAGI. CDR3 length: 15 residues. With V trimmed by 7 bases and J by 4 bases, 9 bases remained unmatched. The rearrangement uses TRBV6-5 and TRBJ1-2; 10 nucleotides match TRBD1. This receptor was obtained from a woman aged 55-69 years with acute or convalescent COVID-19. What was sequenced was peripheral blood. CDR3 residues: CASTLFDRGPYGYTF. The CDR3 DNA follows: TGTGCCAGCACCCTTTTTGACAGGGGGCCCTATGGCTACACCTTC.